The present entry profiles one T cell receptor (beta chain) with its context. The source of the sample is a study of blood T cell repertoires in COVID-19. Across the whole study: The samples span acute and convalescent COVID-19 from the United States, Italy and Spain.

This CDR3 region has 15 residues. The ends lost 4 bases at V and 5 bases at J; junction bases unmatched: 7. CDR1 and CDR2 (germline): SGHTA, FQGNSA. Here immunoSEQ multiplex PCR was the method, and the copy in TCRdb shows in-frame clones only, minus some. Of approximately 230,000 clones detected, around 88% appear once; the ten largest clones hold around 5.4%. Specimen: peripheral blood. This receptor was taken from a man older than 75 with acute or convalescent COVID-19. V usage is TRBV7-2 and J usage is TRBJ2-7, with 11 bases fitting TRBD1. In DNA, the CDR3 is TGTGCCAGCAGCTCCCGGACAGGGGGCGTGGACGAGCAGTACTTC. This gives the protein CASSSRTGGVDEQYF.